Sequencing of this T cell receptor beta chain was carried out in a study of patients and donors after allogeneic stem cell transplantation. Each CDR3 protein gets one entry after TCRdb re-called the RT-PCR reads with MiXCR. The sample consists of about 400,000 distinct CDR3 sequences, 15% to 20% of them appearing once. Trimming cost V 8 bases and J 4 bases, with 16 bases left between them. There are 14 residues in the CDR3. CDR1 SGHTA and CDR2 FQGTGA come from the germline V gene. This clonotype has a handful of counts. The sequenced sample consisted of blood, either unsorted or a sorted T cell fraction (not recorded which). The chain uses TRBV7-3 and TRBJ2-3; D remains ambiguous. This clonotype originated in a human donor who was either an allogeneic HSCT recipient or a stem cell or donor lymphocyte infusion donor (not recorded which). It is not recorded whose cells these are; they may come from a transplant donor. CDR3 sequence: CASSASKGPDTQYF. CDR3 nucleotides: TGTGCCAGCTCGGCCTCTAAAGGCCCAGATACGCAGTATTTT.